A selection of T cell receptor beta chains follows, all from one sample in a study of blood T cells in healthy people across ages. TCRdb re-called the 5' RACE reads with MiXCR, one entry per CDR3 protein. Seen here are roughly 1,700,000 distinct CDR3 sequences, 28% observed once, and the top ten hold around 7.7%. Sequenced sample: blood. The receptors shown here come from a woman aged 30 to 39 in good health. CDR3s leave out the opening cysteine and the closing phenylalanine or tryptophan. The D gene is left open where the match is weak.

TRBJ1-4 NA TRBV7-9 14 ASSSPLEGTNEKLF
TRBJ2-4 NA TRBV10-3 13 AISGASEEGGIQY
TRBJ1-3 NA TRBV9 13 ASSVGQASGNTIY
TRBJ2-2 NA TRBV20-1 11 SAREGGTGELF
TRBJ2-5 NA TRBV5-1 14 ASNDVEGRALGTQY
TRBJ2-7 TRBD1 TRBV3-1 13 ASSKNRGRIYEQY
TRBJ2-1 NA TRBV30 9 AWVEGNGQF
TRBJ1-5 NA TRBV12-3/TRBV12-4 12 ASSLLQGGQPQH
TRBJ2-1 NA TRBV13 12 ASSLDPVPHEQF
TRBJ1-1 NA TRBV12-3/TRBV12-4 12 ASRLQSGGGGAF
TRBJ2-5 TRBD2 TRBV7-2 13 ASSLGSGSMETQY
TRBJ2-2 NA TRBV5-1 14 ASSPMWTVNTGELF
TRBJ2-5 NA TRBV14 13 ASSREQGLTETQY
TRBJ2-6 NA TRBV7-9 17 ASSLSLPGGSGGANVLT
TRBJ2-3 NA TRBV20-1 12 SASKSGSTDTQY
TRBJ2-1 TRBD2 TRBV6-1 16 ASNDRAGVTRSYNEQF
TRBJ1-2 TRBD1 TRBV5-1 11 ASSSKNRGGYT
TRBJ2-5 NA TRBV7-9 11 ASTPSAGETQY
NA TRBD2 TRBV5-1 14 ASTEGLAGSYNEQY
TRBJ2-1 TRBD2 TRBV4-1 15 ASSHQTSGFSYNEQF
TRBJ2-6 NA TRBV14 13 ASSAPVAGANVLA
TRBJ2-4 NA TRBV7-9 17 ASRRQAWVIQRAKNIQY
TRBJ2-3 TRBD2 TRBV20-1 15 SARGSSGSDSTDTQY
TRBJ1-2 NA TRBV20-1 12 SALLPTGQYGYT
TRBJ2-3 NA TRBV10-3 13 AISESGVSTDTQY
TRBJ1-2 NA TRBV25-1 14 ASSEEGMDINYGYT
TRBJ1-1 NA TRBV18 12 ASSPLKRNTEAF
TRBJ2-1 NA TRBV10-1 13 ASSEFPGPEDEQF
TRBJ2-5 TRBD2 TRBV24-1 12 ATRGASGGETQY
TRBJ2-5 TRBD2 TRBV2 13 ASSERLAGISTQY
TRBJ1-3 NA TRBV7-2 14 ASSLVSQGSGNTIY
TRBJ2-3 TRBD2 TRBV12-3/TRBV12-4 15 ASTHAPLAGPTDTQY
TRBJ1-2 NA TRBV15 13 AASRGARIDYGYT
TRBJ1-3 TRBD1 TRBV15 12 ATSKDRVGNTIY
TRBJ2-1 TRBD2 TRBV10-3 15 AISESGASGMYNEQF
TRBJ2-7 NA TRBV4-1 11 ASSQQDDYEQY
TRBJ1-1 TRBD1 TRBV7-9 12 ASSLTGRNTEAF
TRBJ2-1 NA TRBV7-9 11 ASSLYPADEQF
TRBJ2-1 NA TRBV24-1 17 ATSDSPFGARSSYNEQF
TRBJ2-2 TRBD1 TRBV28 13 ASSPRQGITGELF
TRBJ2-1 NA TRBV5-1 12 ASSLDPRSDEQF
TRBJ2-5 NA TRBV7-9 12 ASSSSRQGREQY
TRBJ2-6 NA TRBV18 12 ASSPIAGANVLT
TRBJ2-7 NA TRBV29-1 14 SVEDQTGLGAYEQY
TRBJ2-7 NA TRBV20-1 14 SARDPRGANIYEQY
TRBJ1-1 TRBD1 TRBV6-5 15 ASSYSTNRGGGTEAF
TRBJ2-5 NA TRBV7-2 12 ASSLAGPGETQY
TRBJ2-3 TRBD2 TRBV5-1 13 ASSLETSGPDTQY
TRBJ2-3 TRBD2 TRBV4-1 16 ASSLLGATSGGSDTQY
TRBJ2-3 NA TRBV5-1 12 ASSLDSITDTQY
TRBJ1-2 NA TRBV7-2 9 ASSFGGTYT
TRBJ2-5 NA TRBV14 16 ASSQSKSLLWSQETQY
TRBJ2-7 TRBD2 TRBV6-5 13 ASSYSSGRADEQY
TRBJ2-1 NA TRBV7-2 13 ASSLMGLSYNEQF
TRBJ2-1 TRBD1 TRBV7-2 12 ASRTGFIGNEQF
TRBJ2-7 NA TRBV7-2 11 ASSLVPGPEQY
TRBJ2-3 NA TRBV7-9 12 ASSRFAGTDTQY
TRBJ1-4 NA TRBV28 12 ASSLGHYNEKLF